The clone carrying this T cell receptor (beta chain) was recorded many times. This record belongs to a study of T cells of healthy individuals. Via MiXCR, TCRdb re-called the 5' RACE reads, giving one row per CDR3 protein. The table lists around 63,000 distinct CDR3 sequences, 15% to 20% of them singletons. After removal of 2 bases from V and 9 bases from J, the junction contained 21 bases not matched to a gene. The CDR3 is 20 amino acids. This receptor was identified in a human donor in good health. The chain joins TRBV12-3 or TRBV12-4 to TRBJ2-1; 11 bases map to TRBD2. Written as DNA, the CDR3 is TGTGCCAGCAGTTTATTACGCCTAGCGCCTAGCGGGGGGACTCTAGTTGAGCAGTTCTTC. Translation gives CASSLLRLAPSGGTLVEQFF.